These 25 T cell receptor beta chains came from one sample sequenced in a study of blood T cell repertoires in COVID-19. TCRdb keeps only in-frame clones here, not all; method: immunoSEQ multiplex PCR. The sample holds over 130,000 clones, 84% seen once. Sample: peripheral blood. All receptors derive from a man aged 70 or older with acute or convalescent COVID-19.

The chain recombines TRBV28 with TRBJ1-2, with D tentatively TRBD1 (5 bases). Germline loops: CDR1 MDHEN, CDR2 SYDVKM. Trimming removed 6 bases at V and 4 bases at J, with 15 bases between. The CDR3 is 14 residues long. CDR3 region: CASSRGVLGYGYTF. CDR3 in DNA: TGTGCCAGCAGCCGGGGGGTACTCGGCTATGGCTACACCTTC.

V gene TRBV5-1 combines with J gene TRBJ1-1; D unresolved. V was shortened by 0 bases and J by 1 base, with 13 bases between the two germline ends. CDR3 length: 16 residues. The germline CDR1 and CDR2 sequences are SGHRS and YFSETQ. The CDR3 nucleotides are TGCGCCAGCAGCTTGGCCCGGGTTTTGGGGAACACTGAAGCTTTCTTT. It is translated as CASSLARVLGNTEAFF. Full variable domain (outside the CDR3, taken from reference TRBV5-1 and TRBJ1-1): KAGVTQTPRYLIKTRGQQVTLSCSPISGHRSVSWYQQTPGQGLQFLFEYFSETQRNKGNFPGRFSGRQFSNSRSEMNVSTLELGDSALYLCASSLARVLGNTEAFFGQGTRLTVV.

The chain has TRBV28 and TRBJ2-3, with 13 bases matching TRBD2. Germline V gene data show CDR1 as MDHEN and CDR2 as SYDVKM. V lost 6 bases and J lost 1; bases outside the gene matches: 7. The CDR3 has 17 amino acids. The CDR3 coding sequence is TGTGCCAGCAGAGGACTAGCGGGAGAATGGGGCACAGATACGCAGTATTTT. Translated, it gives CASRGLAGEWGTDTQYF.

The rearrangement joins TRBV5-1 to TRBJ2-3; possibly TRBD2 for D (5 bases). V dropped 6 bases and J dropped 3 bases, with 11 bases sitting between them. CDR3 length: 13 amino acids. Germline CDR1 and CDR2: SGHRS and YFSETQ. The CDR3 region is CASKDSGTDTQYF. The CDR3 DNA follows: TGCGCCAGCAAGGACTCGGGAACAGATACGCAGTATTTT.

The chain carries TRBV19 and TRBJ2-3; a possible D gene is TRBD1 (6 bases). Germline-derived CDR1 and CDR2 are LNHDA and SQIVND (reference sequence). The CDR3 extends over 17 amino acids. V lost 5 bases to trimming and J lost 4 bases, with 22 bases between them. The CDR3 DNA is TGTGCCAGTAGTCCCCCCCGCAGGGGAAAAGGGCCAGATACGCAGTATTTT. This encodes CASSPPRRGKGPDTQYF.

The rearrangement uses TRBV11-3 and TRBJ1-4, with 7 bases identical to TRBD1. The J segment lost 5 bases and the V segment lost 1 base, leaving 4 bases of the junction unmatched. CDR1 SGHNT and CDR2 YENEEA come from the germline V gene. The CDR3 is made up of 15 amino acids. The CDR3 DNA sequence: TGTGCCAGCAGCTTAGCGGGACAGCTCAATGAAAAACTGTTTTTT. Residues: CASSLAGQLNEKLFF.

The V and J genes are TRBV3-1 (or the pseudogene TRBV3-2) and TRBJ1-1, with TRBD1 matching over 12 bases. V shed 4 bases, J shed 9 bases, and the junction held 9 bases outside the gene matches. The CDR3 length is 15 residues. CDR1 is LGHDT and CDR2 is YNNKEL in the germline V gene (reference sequence). For the CDR3, the DNA is TGTGCCAGCAGCCCCGAGGGACAGGGGGCTTCCCAAGCTTTCTTT. Encoded protein: CASSPEGQGASQAFF.

The V and J genes are TRBV7-9 and TRBJ1-1; 9 bases map to TRBD1. Germline values: CDR1 SEHNR, CDR2 FQNEAQ (reference sequence). The trim removed 5 bases at V and 10 bases at J, leaving 5 bases unmatched. This CDR3 spans 12 amino acids. The CDR3 here is CASSLQGAPAFF. Here the CDR3 DNA reads TGTGCCAGCAGCCTACAGGGGGCTCCAGCTTTCTTT.

This clone showed up just a few times. The V call is TRBV5-1, the J call TRBJ2-2; D not certain. Germline-derived CDR1 and CDR2 are SGHRS and YFSETQ. Trimming took off 4 bases at V and 3 bases at J, with 10 bases between the two ends. The CDR3 runs 14 residues. The CDR3 nucleotides are TGCGCCAGCAGCACCCAGGCTGACACCGGGGAGCTGTTTTTT. Amino acid sequence: CASSTQADTGELFF.

This clone was detected only once. The chain links TRBV5-1 to TRBJ2-7; possible D gene TRBD2, 5 bases. V was shortened by 6 bases and J by 3 bases, with 13 bases between the two germline ends. The CDR3 is 13 residues long. Germline loops: CDR1 SGHRS, CDR2 YFSETQ. The CDR3 loop reads CASTTAGSYEQYF. CDR3 bases: TGCGCCAGCACCACGGCGGGCAGCTACGAGCAGTACTTC.

The rearrangement uses TRBV5-8 and TRBJ1-5; the match to TRBD1 covers 9 bases. Trimming removed 4 bases from V and 4 bases from J; junction bases left unmatched: 15. The V gene's germline CDR1 is SGHTS and CDR2 YDEGEE. The CDR3 is 18 amino acids. DNA of the CDR3: TGTGCCAGCAGCCCCCTCCGGACAGGGGAGGAGGGAAATCAGCCCCAGCATTTT. It is translated as CASSPLRTGEEGNQPQHF.

The chain uses TRBV5-1 and TRBJ2-4, with 8 bases lining up with TRBD1. The J segment lost 8 bases and the V segment lost 3 bases, leaving 7 bases of the junction unmatched. Per germline, CDR1 SGHRS and CDR2 YFSETQ. CDR3 size: 14 residues. The CDR3 DNA follows: TGCGCCAGCAGCTCGGGACAGGAGGAATACATTCAGTACTTC. This gives the protein CASSSGQEEYIQYF.

The rearrangement joins TRBV28 to TRBJ1-3; maybe TRBD1 (5 bases). CDR1 is MDHEN and CDR2 is SYDVKM in the germline V gene. The V gene lost 5 bases and the J gene lost 3 bases, with 20 bases spanning the gap. The CDR3 totals 17 residues. The CDR3 loop is CASSGGHRTALGNTIYF. The DNA for the CDR3 is TGTGCCAGCAGTGGCGGCCACAGGACGGCTCTTGGAAACACCATATATTTT.

The J gene is TRBJ1-4, the V gene TRBV5-1; 7 nucleotides align to TRBD1. Looked up from germline, CDR1 is SGHRS and CDR2 is YFSETQ. V lost 4 bases, J lost 4 bases, and 4 bases stayed unmatched. This CDR3 contains 14 residues. This CDR3 reads CASSATGNNEKLFF. CDR3 bases: TGCGCCAGCAGCGCGACAGGGAATAATGAAAAACTGTTTTTT.

This rearrangement joins TRBV19 to TRBJ2-7; TRBD1 matches at 12 bases. CDR1 is LNHDA, CDR2 SQIVND, per germline (reference sequence). CDR3 length equals 15 residues. V trimming: 5 bases; J trimming: 7 bases; junction bases outside the gene matches: 9. CDR3 loop: CASSPGQGAVREQYF. CDR3 DNA: TGTGCCAGTAGTCCGGGACAGGGGGCGGTACGGGAGCAGTACTTC.

The gene calls are TRBV7-3 and TRBJ1-2; TRBD1 is a possible D gene (6 bases). V was cut by 5 bases and J by 4 bases, with 17 bases left in between. Germline V gives CDR1 SGHTA, CDR2 FQGTGA. This CDR3 region has 15 residues. CDR3 in amino acids: CASSLGQSPIYGYTF. The CDR3, as DNA: TGTGCCAGCAGCCTAGGACAGAGCCCAATCTATGGCTACACCTTC.

The V call is TRBV7-2, the J call TRBJ2-5, with TRBD1 identical over 7 bases. This CDR3 comprises 17 residues. Germline V lookup: CDR1 SGHTA, CDR2 FQGNSA. V lost 1 base and J lost 4; bases outside the gene matches: 12. The CDR3 coding sequence is TGTGCCAGCAGCTTAGGGTTGAGGGGGCGATCTGGAGAGACCCAGTACTTC. It translates to CASSLGLRGRSGETQYF.

The genes are TRBV5-1 and TRBJ1-2, with a weak D call TRBD1 (5 bases). The ends were cut back, 4 bases at V and 4 bases at J, with 20 bases in the middle. This CDR3 contains 16 residues. Germline-derived CDR1 and CDR2 are SGHRS and YFSETQ. In DNA form, the CDR3 reads TGCGCCAGCAGCCAGCGCCCCCAGGGTAGCGGCTATGGCTACACCTTC. Protein: CASSQRPQGSGYGYTF.

Only a few counts were recorded for this clone. The chain carries TRBV5-1 and TRBJ2-1, with 11 positions matching TRBD1. The CDR3 has 14 residues. Germline assignment: CDR1 SGHRS and CDR2 YFSETQ. J lost 5 bases, V lost 4 bases, and 2 bases had no gene match. The CDR3 loop is CASSPGQGDNEQFF. The CDR3 DNA follows: TGCGCCAGCAGCCCGGGACAGGGGGACAATGAGCAGTTCTTC.

In this sample, this clone turned up a few times. The chain links TRBV2 to TRBJ2-5, with 10 bases matching TRBD2. The germline gives CDR1 SNHLY, CDR2 FYNNEI. V was clipped by 3 bases and J by 1 base; unmatched bases: 5. The CDR3 runs 16 residues. Here the CDR3 DNA reads TGTGCCAGCAGTGATTTAGCGGGAGGTTCCCAAGAGACCCAGTACTTC. Translated, it gives CASSDLAGGSQETQYF.

The chain carries TRBV11-2 and TRBJ2-3, with 10 bases aligning to TRBD2. Unmatched junction bases numbered 14, after V lost 6 bases and J lost 11 bases. Germline V lookup: CDR1 SGHAT, CDR2 FQNNGV. CDR3 length: 15 amino acids. The CDR3 reads CASRPLAGRGVGQYF. DNA for the CDR3: TGTGCCAGCAGACCACTAGCGGGACGTGGAGTCGGGCAGTATTTT. Complete variable domain (other parts from reference TRBV11-2 and TRBJ2-3): EAGVAQSPRYKIIEKRQSVAFWCNPISGHATLYWYQQILGQGPKLLIQFQNNGVVDDSQLPKDRFSAERLKGVDSTLKIQPAKLEDSAVYLCASRPLAGRGVGQYFGPGTRLTVL.

The CDR3 loop reads CASSLGGRPPVPYEQYF. The CDR3 nucleotides read TGTGCCAGCAGTTTAGGCGGGCGACCACCCGTCCCCTACGAGCAGTACTTC. The chain links TRBV28 to TRBJ2-7; D might be TRBD2 (5 bases). The CDR3 spans 17 residues. The V end was cut by 2 bases, the J end by 2 bases, with 19 bases between. Germline CDR1 reads MDHEN; CDR2 reads SYDVKM.

The chain joins TRBV28 to TRBJ1-2; maybe TRBD1 (5 bases). This CDR3 contains 13 residues. Germline V gene sequence: CDR1 MDHEN, CDR2 SYDVKM. Trimming removed 7 bases at V and 7 bases at J, with 16 bases between. The CDR3 loop reads CASNAGMELGYTF. In DNA form, the CDR3 reads TGTGCCAGCAACGCAGGGATGGAACTTGGCTACACCTTC.

This sequence joins TRBV2 and TRBJ2-1, with 11 bases fitting TRBD2. The ends lost 6 bases at V and 6 bases at J; junction bases unmatched: 7. The CDR3 sequence is 15 residues long. Germline CDR1 is SNHLY and CDR2 is FYNNEI. CDR3 sequence: CASSSSSGRINEQFF. CDR3 sequence (DNA): TGTGCCAGCAGCTCTTCTAGCGGGAGGATCAATGAGCAGTTCTTC.

The rearrangement joins TRBV7-8 to TRBJ1-5; TRBD1 matches at 8 bases. The ends lost 5 bases at V and 6 bases at J; junction bases unmatched: 6. Per germline, CDR1 SGHVS and CDR2 FQNEAQ. The CDR3 extends over 14 amino acids. The DNA of the CDR3 is TGTGCCAGCAGCGTGACGACAGGGGTTCAGCCCCAGCATTTT. This sequence encodes CASSVTTGVQPQHF.